The clone carrying this TCR beta chain was observed a handful of times. Its antigen is unknown. The authors built TCR beta libraries using iRepertoire HTBI primers and Arm-PCR of CDR3 regions. A single record per CDR3 protein comes from TCRdb applying MiXCR to the multiplex PCR reads. This table holds 400,000 to 450,000 distinct CDR3 sequences, 15% found once. This sample is part of a study of regulatory T cells in long-lasting Graves disease. Study-wide points: New patients shared fewer public clonotypes (approximately 1,000) than persistent patients did (around 2,900).

Time point specified: newly diagnosed GD, antithyroid drugs for less than 3 months. Preparation of the TCR library used RNA extracted from PBMCs. CDR3 length: 16 residues. The germline CDR1 and CDR2 sequences are MGHRA and YSYEKL. V dropped 4 bases and J dropped 4 bases, with 16 bases sitting between them. These data were also filed under a second study, of T cells in Graves' hyperthyroidism and ophthalmopathy. From that second work: Each diagnosis was grounded in clinical symptoms, serum thyroxine and TRAb, thyroid ultrasound, and orbital computed tomography. HTBI primers were employed in a first-round RT-PCR of the TCR CDR3.

This chain uses TRBV4-1 with TRBJ1-4; D is uncertain. This TCR was recovered from a woman younger than 45 with Graves disease. The sample in question was peripheral blood mononuclear cells (PBMCs), obtained at new diagnosis, from a patient treated with antithyroid drugs. In DNA, the CDR3 is TGCGCCAGCAGCCGCCTGTATCTTGACCATAATGAAAAACTGTTTTTT. Protein sequence: CASSRLYLDHNEKLFF.